A single sample gave rise to the 27 T cell receptor beta chains below, sequenced in a study of glioma-infiltrating T cells after dendritic cell vaccination. This table comes from immunoSEQ multiplex PCR, and its TCRdb copy is limited to in-frame clones, with some not included. The sample has about 90,000 clones; about 84% are singletons. Specimen: blood, collected before dendritic cell vaccination. The source of these receptors is a human donor with glioblastoma.

The rearrangement links TRBV12-5 to TRBJ2-2; 9 positions match TRBD1. Trimming at V came to 1 base and at J to 0 bases, leaving 3 bases not matched to a gene. The CDR3 has 17 residues. Germline V lookup: CDR1 LGHNT, CDR2 FRNRAP. The CDR3 sequence is CASGLGGQGPNTGELFF. The CDR3 DNA reads TGTGCTAGTGGTTTGGGCGGACAGGGGCCGAACACCGGGGAGCTGTTTTTT.

The rearrangement uses TRBV12-1 and TRBJ1-2; the table's TRBD1 call for D was not verified on the DNA. TRBV12-1 is recorded as a pseudogene. The CDR3 extends over 13 amino acids. DNA for the CDR3: TGTGCCAGCAGCCCGCTACCAGGGTATGGCTACACCTTC. The encoded protein is CASSPLPGYGYTF.

The chain uses TRBV5-1 and TRBJ1-4; a weak D match, TRBD1 (5 bases). The CDR3 totals 14 residues. From germline, CDR1 is SGHRS and CDR2 YFSETQ. Trimming stripped 4 bases from V and 6 bases from J, with 13 bases between. CDR3 loop: CASSPRDGDEKLFF. The CDR3 coding sequence is TGCGCCAGCAGCCCCAGGGATGGGGATGAAAAACTGTTTTTT. Full variable domain (rest looked up from reference TRBV5-1 and TRBJ1-4): KAGVTQTPRYLIKTRGQQVTLSCSPISGHRSVSWYQQTPGQGLQFLFEYFSETQRNKGNFPGRFSGRQFSNSRSEMNVSTLELGDSALYLCASSPRDGDEKLFFGSGTQLSVL.

This clone was observed once. V gene TRBV5-1 combines with J gene TRBJ2-7; 8 nucleotides match TRBD2. Germline CDR1 is SGHRS and CDR2 is YFSETQ. Germline trimming cut 3 bases from V and 1 base from J; bases unmatched to any gene: 6. CDR3 length equals 15 residues. CDR3 sequence reads: CASSSVVAGSYEQYF. The DNA of the CDR3 is TGCGCCAGCAGCTCGGTGGTAGCGGGATCCTACGAGCAGTACTTC.

Points on this clone: A read error may produce the germline difference seen at one junction end. The chain employs TRBV5-4 and TRBJ2-3, with 7 bases aligning to TRBD1. The CDR3 spans 13 residues. The germline CDR1 and CDR2 sequences are SGHNT and YYREEE (reference sequence). This CDR3 reads CASSVQGADTQYF. The CDR3 bases are TGCGCCAGCAGCGTTCAGGGGGCAGATACGCAGTATTTT.

The chain combines TRBV29-1 with TRBJ2-7; TRBD1 matches at 9 bases. The CDR3 length is 12 residues. CDR1 and CDR2 from the germline V gene are SQVTM and ANQGSEA. V gave up 5 bases and J gave up 5 bases; unmatched junction bases: 4. CDR3 in amino acids: CSVTGQGDEQYF. The DNA for the CDR3 is TGCAGCGTTACGGGACAGGGAGACGAGCAGTACTTC.

This clone has only one observation. The chain couples TRBV6-5 to TRBJ2-1, with 7 bases aligning to TRBD2. The trim removed 6 bases at V and 0 bases at J, leaving 5 bases unmatched. Germline V gene data show CDR1 as MNHEY and CDR2 as SVGAGI. The length of the CDR3 is 15 residues. In nucleotides, the CDR3 is TGTGCCAGCAGAACGGGAGGAACCTCCTACAATGAGCAGTTCTTC. This gives the protein CASRTGGTSYNEQFF.

CDR3 coding DNA: TGCGCCAGCAGCCCCCAGGGGACGGGCGAGCAGTACTTC. This translates into CASSPQGTGEQYF. The chain carries TRBV4-1 and TRBJ2-7; TRBD1 is a possible D gene (6 bases). Germline V CDR1 and CDR2: MGHRA, YSYEKL. The length of the CDR3 is 13 residues. V lost 4 bases and J lost 6, with 13 bases in between.

The chain is built from TRBV5-6 and TRBJ1-5; D is possibly TRBD1 (6 bases). The CDR3 length is 15 residues. V shed 2 bases and J shed 7 bases, with 16 bases lying between them. Germline V gene lookup returns CDR1 SGHDT and CDR2 YYEEEE. CDR3 nucleotides: TGTGCCAGCAGCTTCGGCGGGGGGCGAGGACAGCCCCAGCATTTT. It encodes CASSFGGGRGQPQHF.

This chain uses TRBV5-1 with TRBJ1-1; a weak D match, TRBD1 (5 bases). In germline, CDR1 is SGHRS, CDR2 YFSETQ. This CDR3 is built from 13 residues. Trimming took off 4 bases at V and 7 bases at J, with 14 bases between the two ends. The CDR3 spells CASSNLGGDEAFF. CDR3 bases: TGCGCCAGCAGCAACCTAGGAGGGGATGAAGCTTTCTTT.

The chain joins TRBV11-2 to TRBJ1-2, with 7 nucleotides matching TRBD1. This CDR3 contains 14 residues. The germline V gene encodes CDR1 SGHAT and CDR2 FQNNGV. V shed 5 bases, J shed 8 bases, and the junction held 11 bases outside the gene matches. This CDR3 reads CASSQTSQGWGYTF. The CDR3 DNA sequence: TGTGCCAGCAGCCAAACCTCACAGGGGTGGGGCTACACCTTC. Using reference TRBV11-2 and TRBJ1-2 for the parts outside the CDR3, the full variable domain is EAGVAQSPRYKIIEKRQSVAFWCNPISGHATLYWYQQILGQGPKLLIQFQNNGVVDDSQLPKDRFSAERLKGVDSTLKIQPAKLEDSAVYLCASSQTSQGWGYTFGSGTRLTVV.

This rearrangement joins TRBV2 to TRBJ2-1; 10 bases are shared with TRBD2. CDR1 is SNHLY, CDR2 FYNNEI, per germline. Trimming removed 7 bases from V and 4 bases from J; junction bases left unmatched: 19. The CDR3 has 19 residues. CDR3 protein: CASTDGGLAGAGGYNEQFF. CDR3 DNA sequence: TGTGCCAGCACAGACGGGGGGCTAGCGGGAGCGGGTGGGTACAATGAGCAGTTCTTC. Filled out from reference TRBV2 and TRBJ2-1, the complete variable domain reads EPEVTQTPSHQVTQMGQEVILRCVPISNHLYFYWYRQILGQKVEFLVSFYNNEISEKSEIFDDQFSVERPDGSNFTLKIRSTKLEDSAMYFCASTDGGLAGAGGYNEQFFGPGTRLTVL.

The chain uses TRBV5-1 and TRBJ1-1, with 9 bases fitting TRBD1. V trimming: 4 bases; J trimming: 0 bases; junction bases outside the gene matches: 1. The CDR3 extends over 14 amino acids. From germline, CDR1 is SGHRS and CDR2 YFSETQ. The CDR3 sequence is CASSGTGLNTEAFF. CDR3 DNA sequence: TGCGCCAGCAGCGGGACAGGGCTGAACACTGAAGCTTTCTTT.

A note on this clone: A read error may produce the germline difference seen at one junction end. The rearrangement uses TRBV6-1 and TRBJ1-5; D gene ambiguous. The CDR3 sequence is 13 residues long. Looked up from germline, CDR1 is MNHNS and CDR2 is SASEGT. The CDR3: CASKTARYQPQHF. In DNA form, the CDR3 reads TGTGCCAGCAAGACCGCGAGGTATCAACCCCAGCATTTT.

The chain is built from TRBV5-1 and TRBJ2-5; D is undetermined. The CDR3 is made up of 13 amino acids. V lost 1 base and J lost 2, with 6 bases in between. CDR1 is SGHRS and CDR2 is YFSETQ in the germline V gene. This chain's CDR3 is CASSLSVQETQYF. CDR3 DNA sequence: TGCGCCAGCAGCTTGTCAGTACAAGAGACCCAGTACTTC.

Only a few counts were recorded for this clone. The genes are TRBV25-1 and TRBJ2-7; 7 nucleotides match TRBD1. The germline V gene encodes CDR1 MGHDK and CDR2 SYGVNS. With V trimmed by 6 bases and J by 4 bases, 3 bases remained unmatched. The CDR3 totals 12 residues. The CDR3: CASRTGLYEQYF. DNA for the CDR3: TGTGCCAGCAGGACAGGGCTGTACGAGCAGTACTTC.

The J gene is TRBJ2-5, the V gene TRBV5-4; 8 nucleotides match TRBD2. J was trimmed by 5 bases and V by 2 bases; bases with no gene match: 5. CDR1 is SGHNT, CDR2 YYREEE, per germline (reference sequence). The CDR3 runs 14 residues. This CDR3 reads CASSFTSGDETQYF. CDR3 DNA sequence: TGTGCCAGCAGCTTTACTAGCGGAGACGAGACCCAGTACTTC.

The CDR3 DNA reads as TGTGCCAGCAGCTTAGACAGGGGGAGAACCGGGGAGCTGTTTTTT. Translated, it gives CASSLDRGRTGELFF. V gene TRBV7-3 combines with J gene TRBJ2-2; TRBD1 matches at 9 bases. Germline values: CDR1 SGHTA, CDR2 FQGTGA. This CDR3 has 15 residues. V shed 2 bases and J 5 bases; nucleotides not matched to a gene: 3.

The table lists this clone with a count of one. The V call is TRBV11-2, the J call TRBJ1-2, with D possibly matching TRBD1 (6 bases). Germline V gene sequence: CDR1 SGHAT, CDR2 FQNNGV. The CDR3 is 15 amino acids. V was trimmed by 5 bases and J by 3 bases, leaving 16 bases between them. The DNA for the CDR3 is TGTGCCAGCAGCACAAGTCGGGGGGCAGACTATGGCTACACCTTC. Its translation: CASSTSRGADYGYTF.

The V and J genes are TRBV6-5 and TRBJ2-6, with D tentatively TRBD1 (5 bases). CDR1 is MNHEY, CDR2 SVGAGI, per germline. The CDR3 runs to 15 residues. The germline V and J ends were trimmed by 2 bases and 6 bases, with 11 bases remaining between them. This CDR3 is CASSYLSGPANVLTF. The CDR3 region has the DNA TGTGCCAGCAGTTACCTTTCAGGGCCGGCCAACGTCCTGACTTTC.

This chain links TRBV6-1 with TRBJ1-5; TRBD1 matches 12 bases. This CDR3 spans 13 amino acids. V gave up 8 bases and J gave up 5 bases; unmatched junction bases: 1. Germline values: CDR1 MNHNS, CDR2 SASEGT. The CDR3 coding sequence is TGTGCCAGCGGGGACAGGGGGCATCAGCCCCAGCATTTT. Protein product: CASGDRGHQPQHF.

This chain connects TRBV10-2 to TRBJ1-1; 7 bases are shared with TRBD1. CDR3 length: 17 amino acids. With V trimmed by 6 bases and J by 1 base, 14 bases remained unmatched. Germline assignment: CDR1 WSHSY and CDR2 SAAADI. CDR3 protein: CASSEQGTWASNTEAFF. DNA of the CDR3: TGCGCCAGCAGCGAACAGGGGACCTGGGCTTCGAACACTGAAGCTTTCTTT.

This clone was detected once. V usage is TRBV10-3 and J usage is TRBJ2-5, with TRBD2 matching over 9 bases. The last part of the DNA fits TRBJ2-7 better; the J call may be wrong. The CDR3 spans 13 residues. Germline V lookup: CDR1 ENHRY, CDR2 SYGVKD. DNA of the CDR3: TGTGCCATCACCAAAGGGACTAGCAACGAGCAGTACTTC. This translates into CAITKGTSNEQYF.

The chain has TRBV6-5 and TRBJ1-2; D gene ambiguous. The V end was cut by 5 bases, the J end by 0 bases, with 7 bases between. Germline CDR1 and CDR2: MNHEY and SVGAGI. The CDR3 has 13 residues. The CDR3 sequence: CASSDIPNYGYTF. The CDR3 bases are TGTGCCAGCAGTGACATCCCTAACTATGGCTACACCTTC.

This CDR3 reads CASSLAGGRGTSVHEQFF. Written as DNA, the CDR3 is TGTGCCAGCAGCTTAGCGGGAGGGAGGGGGACTAGCGTGCATGAGCAGTTCTTC. The V and J genes are TRBV7-2 and TRBJ2-1, with 10 bases matching TRBD2. This CDR3 has 18 residues. Germline V lookup: CDR1 SGHTA, CDR2 FQGNSA. V was clipped by 0 bases and J by 8 bases; unmatched bases: 13.

This chain connects TRBV7-9 to TRBJ2-3; D is uncertain. Germline V CDR1 and CDR2: SEHNR, FQNEAQ (reference sequence). Trimming cost V 5 bases and J 9 bases, with 15 bases left between them. CDR3 length: 13 amino acids. The CDR3 DNA reads as TGTGCCAGCAGCCCACCGGTCCACCCCACGCAGTATTTT. Its protein product is CASSPPVHPTQYF.

This chain joins TRBV5-1 and TRBJ2-1; a possible D gene is TRBD1 (6 bases). Germline CDR1 SGHRS, CDR2 YFSETQ. The V end lost 0 bases, the J end lost 5 bases, and 9 bases lay between the germline ends. This CDR3 is built from 14 residues. This chain's CDR3 is CASSLDRANNEQFF. The DNA for the CDR3 is TGCGCCAGCAGCTTGGACAGGGCCAACAATGAGCAGTTCTTC.